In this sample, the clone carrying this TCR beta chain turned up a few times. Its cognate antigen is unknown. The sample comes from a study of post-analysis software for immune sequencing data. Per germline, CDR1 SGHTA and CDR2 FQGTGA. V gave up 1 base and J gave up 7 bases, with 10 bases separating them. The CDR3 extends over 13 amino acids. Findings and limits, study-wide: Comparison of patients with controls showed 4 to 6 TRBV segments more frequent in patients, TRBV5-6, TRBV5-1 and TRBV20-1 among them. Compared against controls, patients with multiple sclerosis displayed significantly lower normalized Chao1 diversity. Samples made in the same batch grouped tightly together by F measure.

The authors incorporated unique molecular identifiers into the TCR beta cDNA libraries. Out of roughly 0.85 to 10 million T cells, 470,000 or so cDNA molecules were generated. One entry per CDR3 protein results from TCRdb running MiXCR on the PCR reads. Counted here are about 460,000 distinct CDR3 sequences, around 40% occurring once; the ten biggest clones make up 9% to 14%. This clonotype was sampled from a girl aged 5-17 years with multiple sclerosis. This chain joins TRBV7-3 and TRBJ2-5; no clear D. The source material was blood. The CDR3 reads CASSLRQTGTQYF. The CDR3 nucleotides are TGTGCCAGCAGCTTAAGACAAACCGGGACCCAGTACTTC. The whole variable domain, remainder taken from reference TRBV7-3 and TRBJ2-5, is GAGVSQTPSNKVTEKGKYVELRCDPISGHTALYWYRQSLGQGPEFLIYFQGTGAADDSGLPNDRFFAVRPEGSVSTLKIQRTERGDSAVYLCASSLRQTGTQYFGPGTRLLVL.